The clone carrying this TCR beta chain is a singleton in its sample. This record belongs to a study of blood T cell repertoires in COVID-19. Per the original data handling: Reference gene primer amplification gave nucleated cell count estimates. Clones were sequenced by immunoSEQ multiplex PCR, and TCRdb holds only the in-frame ones, with some missing. That table supplies the V and J calls and clone size; D and trimming were determined from the DNA. The sample contains 150,000 to 200,000 clones, about 83% of which appear only once. The clonotype comes from a woman aged 18-29 years who had recovered from COVID-19. Material: peripheral blood.

CDR3 DNA sequence: TGTGCCAGCAGTAACAGTGATTCACCCCTCCACTTT. Translated: CASSNSDSPLHF. V gene TRBV6-5 combines with J gene TRBJ1-6; no definite D call. V shed 5 bases and J shed 8 bases, with 7 bases lying between them. The CDR3 has 12 residues. CDR1 is MNHEY, CDR2 SVGAGI, per germline.